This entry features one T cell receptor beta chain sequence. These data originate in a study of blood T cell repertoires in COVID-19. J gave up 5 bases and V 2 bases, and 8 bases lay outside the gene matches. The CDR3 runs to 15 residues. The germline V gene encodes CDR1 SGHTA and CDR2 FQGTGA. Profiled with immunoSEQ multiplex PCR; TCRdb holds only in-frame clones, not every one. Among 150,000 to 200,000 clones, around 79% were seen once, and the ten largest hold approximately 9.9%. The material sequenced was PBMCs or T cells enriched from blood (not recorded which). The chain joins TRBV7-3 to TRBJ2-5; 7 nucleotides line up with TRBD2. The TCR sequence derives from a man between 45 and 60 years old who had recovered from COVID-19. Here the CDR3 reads CASSLRAGVTETQYF. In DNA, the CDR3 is TGTGCCAGCAGCTTACGGGCGGGAGTGACGGAGACCCAGTACTTC.